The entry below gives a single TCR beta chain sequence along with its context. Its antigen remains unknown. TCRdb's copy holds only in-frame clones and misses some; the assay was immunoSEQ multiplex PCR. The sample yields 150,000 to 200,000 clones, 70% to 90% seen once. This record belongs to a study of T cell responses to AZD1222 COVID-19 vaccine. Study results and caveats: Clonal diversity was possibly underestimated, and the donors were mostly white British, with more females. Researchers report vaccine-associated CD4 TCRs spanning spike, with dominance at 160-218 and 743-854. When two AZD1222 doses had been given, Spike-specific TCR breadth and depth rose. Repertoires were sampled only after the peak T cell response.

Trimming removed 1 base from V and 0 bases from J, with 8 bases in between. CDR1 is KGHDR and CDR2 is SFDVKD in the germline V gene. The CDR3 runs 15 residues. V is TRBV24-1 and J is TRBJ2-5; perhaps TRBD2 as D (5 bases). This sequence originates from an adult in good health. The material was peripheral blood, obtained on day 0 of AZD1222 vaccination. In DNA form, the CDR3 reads TGTGCCACCAGTGATTTTTTCGGGAACCAAGAGACCCAGTACTTC. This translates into CATSDFFGNQETQYF.